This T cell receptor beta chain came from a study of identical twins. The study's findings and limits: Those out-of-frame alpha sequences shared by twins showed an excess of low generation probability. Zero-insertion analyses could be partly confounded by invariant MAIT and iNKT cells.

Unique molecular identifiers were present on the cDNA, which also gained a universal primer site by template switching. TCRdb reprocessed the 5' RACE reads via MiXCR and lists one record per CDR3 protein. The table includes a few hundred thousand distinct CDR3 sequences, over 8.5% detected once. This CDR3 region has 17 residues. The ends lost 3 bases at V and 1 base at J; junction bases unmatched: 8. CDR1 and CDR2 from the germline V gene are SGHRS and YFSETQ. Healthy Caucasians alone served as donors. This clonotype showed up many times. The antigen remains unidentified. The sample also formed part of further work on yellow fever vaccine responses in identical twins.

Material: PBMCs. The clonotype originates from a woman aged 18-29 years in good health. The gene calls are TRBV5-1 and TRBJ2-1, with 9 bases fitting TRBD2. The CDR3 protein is CASSWPISGRSYNEQFF. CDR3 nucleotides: TGCGCCAGCAGCTGGCCGATTAGCGGGAGATCCTACAATGAGCAGTTCTTC.